This T cell receptor beta chain appears in the sequencing data of a study of OX40 agonist ivuxolimab in advanced cancers. Germline-derived CDR1 and CDR2 are SQVTM and ANQGSEA. Trimming removed 3 bases from V and 4 bases from J, with 11 bases in between. The CDR3 has 13 residues. The protocol was immunoSEQ multiplex PCR, while the TCRdb copy is restricted to in-frame clones and leaves out a portion. This sample has 53,000 or so clones, with about four fifths found just once. This sequence joins TRBV29-1 and TRBJ2-3; D may correspond to TRBD1 or TRBD2 (5 bases each). The sample was CD4+ or CD8+ T cells sorted from blood, taken in a trial of the OX40 agonist ivuxolimab. This receptor was taken from an adult with an advanced solid tumor such as melanoma, head and neck, liver or kidney cancer. CDR3 in DNA: TGCAGCGTTGAGGGACCCGGCGCAGATACGCAGTATTTT. It is translated as CSVEGPGADTQYF.